This T cell receptor beta chain was identified in a study of cytomegalovirus exposure and HLA in healthy donors. General observations from the study: High sensitivity and specificity were reportedly achieved when the classifier diagnosed cytomegalovirus status.

Concerning this clone itself: The antigen is undetermined.

It was with 60 Vbeta and 13 Jbeta primers that the PCR ran. TCRdb's copy holds only in-frame clones and misses some; the assay was immunoSEQ multiplex PCR. Here the sample spans about 120,000 clones, 80% being singletons. CDR1 is SGHAT and CDR2 is FQNNGV in the germline V gene. This CDR3 has 14 amino acids. The V end lost 2 bases, the J end lost 1 base, and 8 bases lay between the germline ends. Sequencing input: PBMCs. The chain recombines TRBV11-2 with TRBJ1-1; D gene uncertain. The source of this sequence is a female donor in good health and CMV-seropositive. The CDR3 here is CASSLIPGNTEAFF. The CDR3 DNA follows: TGTGCCAGCAGCTTAATTCCGGGGAACACTGAAGCTTTCTTT.